The clone carrying this T cell receptor beta chain was observed many times. Its antigen is undetermined. This record comes from a study of T cells in Graves' hyperthyroidism and ophthalmopathy. Findings and limits, study-wide: Most expanded thyroid clonotypes above 0.001 also appeared in blood.

From RNA transcripts, TCR beta CDR3 regions were amplified. During a first-round RT-PCR of the TCR CDR3, the HTBI primer set was used. In TCRdb, the multiplex PCR reads were re-called with MiXCR into one record per CDR3 protein. The repertoire has a few hundred thousand distinct CDR3 sequences, approximately 48% of them found once; the top ten carry approximately 44%. Each diagnosis was grounded in clinical symptoms, serum thyroxine and TRAb, thyroid ultrasound, and orbital computed tomography. The receptor's source is an adult woman with Graves' disease, either hyperthyroidism or ophthalmopathy (not recorded which). Material for sequencing was peripheral blood or thyroid tissue (not recorded which).

The CDR3 loop reads CATTMGRGYMNTEAFF. CDR3 in DNA: TGTGCCACCACTATGGGCAGGGGCTACATGAACACTGAAGCTTTCTTT. The chain joins TRBV5-6 to TRBJ1-1; D perhaps matches TRBD1 (6 bases). This CDR3 spans 16 amino acids. The V and J ends lost 9 bases and 0 bases respectively, with 21 bases between them. The germline CDR1 and CDR2 sequences are SGHDT and YYEEEE. Supplemented by reference TRBV5-6 and TRBJ1-1, the full variable domain reads DAGVTQSPTHLIKTRGQQVTLRCSPKSGHDTVSWYQQALGQGPQFIFQYYEEEERQRGNFPDRFSGHQFPNYSSELNVNALLLGDSALYLCATTMGRGYMNTEAFFGQGTRLTVV.